The source of this T cell receptor (beta chain) is a study of TIL therapy for anti-PD-1-resistant metastatic lung cancer. At the level of the study: Half of patients were current or former smokers.

On this clone itself: Its antigen is unidentified.

Sequencing used immunoSEQ v3. Sequencing depth was 1.5 million to 2 million read pairs for survey level, about 5-6 million for deep. Sequencing used immunoSEQ multiplex PCR; TCRdb keeps in-frame clones, though not all of them. The sample contains about 60,000 clones, 69% of which appear only once. The sample's time point: pre-treatment sample, taken before nivolumab and TIL therapy. Germline lookup yields CDR1 SGHTA and CDR2 FQGNSA. The germline V and J ends were trimmed by 4 bases and 0 bases, with 10 bases remaining between them. The CDR3 is 14 amino acids. Study-level results: After infusion, TIL clonotypes partly replaced peripheral T cells and declined over months.

The specimen was blood, collected at baseline. The sequence derives from a person between 30 and 80 years old with non-small cell lung cancer. This chain connects TRBV7-2 to TRBJ2-7; no clear D gene. This CDR3 reads CASSYRTGSYEQYF. The CDR3 DNA reads as TGTGCCAGCAGCTATCGGACGGGCTCCTACGAGCAGTACTTC.